A single sample is the source of the 27 T cell receptor beta chains below, sequenced in a study of blood T cell repertoires in COVID-19. TCRdb's table, derived via immunoSEQ multiplex PCR, lists solely in-frame clones and lacks some. The sample includes about 76,000 clones, approximately 88% of them seen just once. The sequenced sample consisted of peripheral blood. Every receptor here comes from a man aged 25 to 45 with acute or convalescent COVID-19.

The CDR3 DNA follows: TGTGCCAGCAGTTTATTTCGGGTGAAGAACACTGAAGCTTTCTTT. As protein: CASSLFRVKNTEAFF. The V and J genes are TRBV28 and TRBJ1-1; D gene uncertain. Germline V gene lookup returns CDR1 MDHEN and CDR2 SYDVKM. Trimming shortened V by 1 base and J by 1 base, and 10 bases separated the two germline ends. The CDR3 has 15 amino acids. The complete variable domain, with remaining parts taken from reference TRBV28 and TRBJ1-1, reads DVKVTQSSRYLVKRTGEKVFLECVQDMDHENMFWYRQDPGLGLRLIYFSYDVKMKEKGDIPEGYSVSREKKERFSLILESASTNQTSMYLCASSLFRVKNTEAFFGQGTRLTVV.

This chain connects TRBV2 to TRBJ1-6, with 10 bases aligning to TRBD1. Germline assignment: CDR1 SNHLY and CDR2 FYNNEI. This CDR3 is built from 16 residues. J lost 9 bases, V lost 4 bases, and 9 bases had no gene match. The CDR3 loop reads CASSVGTGDVVSPLHF. The CDR3, as DNA: TGTGCCAGCAGTGTTGGGACAGGGGATGTAGTTTCACCCCTCCACTTT. The entire variable domain, with the rest obtained from reference TRBV2 and TRBJ1-6, is as follows: EPEVTQTPSHQVTQMGQEVILRCVPISNHLYFYWYRQILGQKVEFLVSFYNNEISEKSEIFDDQFSVERPDGSNFTLKIRSTKLEDSAMYFCASSVGTGDVVSPLHFGNGTRLTVT.

A single count supports this clone. V usage is TRBV6-5 and J usage is TRBJ1-6; 7 positions agree with TRBD1. Germline CDR1 MNHEY, CDR2 SVGAGI. V shed 6 bases, J shed 9 bases, and the junction held 11 bases outside the gene matches. CDR3 length equals 15 residues. CDR3 bases: TGTGCCAGCAGAGCCGGGGACAGTCGGATTTCACCCCTCCACTTT. This codes for CASRAGDSRISPLHF.

This clone has only one observation. This sequence joins TRBV3-1 (or the pseudogene TRBV3-2) and TRBJ2-7; a weak D match, TRBD2 (5 bases). Germline CDR1 reads LGHDT; CDR2 reads YNNKEL (reference sequence). V lost 7 bases and J lost 0, with 13 bases in between. The CDR3 extends over 14 amino acids. Here the CDR3 DNA reads TGTGCCAGCATGCCTAGCCGACACTCCTACGAGCAGTACTTC. It specifies CASMPSRHSYEQYF.

This chain joins TRBV4-3 and TRBJ2-1; 7 bases agree with TRBD2. CDR1 is LGHNA, CDR2 YSLEER, per germline. V shed 0 bases and J 0 bases; nucleotides not matched to a gene: 2. This CDR3 comprises 16 residues. For the CDR3, the DNA is TGCGCCAGCAGCCAAGATTCGGGAGGCTCCTACAATGAGCAGTTCTTC. Protein product: CASSQDSGGSYNEQFF.

This rearrangement joins TRBV6-5 to TRBJ1-4, with D unresolved. The V and J ends lost 6 bases and 5 bases respectively, with 13 bases between them. Germline CDR1 MNHEY, CDR2 SVGAGI. CDR3 length equals 14 residues. This chain's CDR3 is CASSADTLNEKLFF. The CDR3 nucleotides are TGTGCCAGCAGCGCAGACACGCTGAATGAAAAACTGTTTTTT.

V gene TRBV2 combines with J gene TRBJ1-1; 8 nucleotides agree with TRBD1. The CDR3 totals 15 residues. Trimming at V came to 2 bases and at J to 1 base, leaving 3 bases not matched to a gene. From germline, CDR1 is SNHLY and CDR2 FYNNEI. CDR3: CASSEQGARNTEAFF. The DNA for the CDR3 is TGTGCCAGCAGTGAACAGGGGGCGAGGAACACTGAAGCTTTCTTT.

The chain links TRBV14 to TRBJ2-7, with D maybe TRBD1 (6 bases). CDR1 and CDR2 (germline): SGHDN, FVKESK. The length of the CDR3 is 14 residues. The ends were cut back, 4 bases at V and 4 bases at J, with 14 bases in the middle. The CDR3 is CASSPGEGRYEQYF. In nucleotides, the CDR3 is TGTGCCAGCAGCCCAGGGGAAGGCCGTTACGAGCAGTACTTC.

J is TRBJ2-3 and V is TRBV10-1, with D possibly being TRBD2 (6 bases). This CDR3 contains 17 residues. V was shortened by 4 bases and J by 3 bases, with 20 bases between the two germline ends. Germline values: CDR1 WNHNN, CDR2 SYGVQD (reference sequence). CDR3 residues: CASSALSGPEGTDTQYF. The CDR3, as DNA: TGCGCCAGCAGTGCTTTAAGCGGGCCCGAAGGGACAGATACGCAGTATTTT.

The V call is TRBV18, the J call TRBJ2-5, with D uncertain. In germline, CDR1 is KGHSH, CDR2 LQKENI. The CDR3 is made up of 13 amino acids. Trimming pared 0 bases from V and 4 bases from J, leaving 6 bases between. In DNA, the CDR3 is TGTGCCAGCTCACCACCGACACGAGAGACCCAGTACTTC. Its protein is CASSPPTRETQYF.

This sequence joins TRBV5-5 and TRBJ1-5, with 7 bases lining up with TRBD1. This CDR3 comprises 16 residues. The germline V gene encodes CDR1 SGHKS and CDR2 YYEKEE (reference sequence). V shed 0 bases and J 7 bases; nucleotides not matched to a gene: 10. CDR3 amino acids: CASSLDRGAWYQPQHF. The CDR3 DNA reads TGTGCCAGCAGCTTGGACAGGGGAGCTTGGTACCAGCCCCAGCATTTT.

The chain uses TRBV5-1 and TRBJ2-7, with TRBD1 as a possible D gene (5 bases). V was pared by 4 bases and J by 10 bases, with 21 bases between. In germline, CDR1 is SGHRS, CDR2 YFSETQ. The CDR3 is 14 residues long. The CDR3 here is CASSPRWGDDAQYF. The CDR3 region has the DNA TGCGCCAGCAGCCCGAGGTGGGGCGACGACGCCCAGTACTTC.

This chain links TRBV13 with TRBJ1-5; D is undetermined. The V gene's germline CDR1 is PRHDT and CDR2 FYEKMQ (reference sequence). The germline V and J ends were trimmed by 4 bases and 4 bases, with 8 bases remaining between them. The CDR3 spans 13 residues. Here the CDR3 reads CASSSRLNQPQHF. The CDR3 DNA reads TGTGCCAGCAGCTCGAGACTGAATCAGCCCCAGCATTTT.

The chain carries TRBV7-9 and TRBJ1-6; perhaps TRBD1 as D (5 bases). The germline gives CDR1 SEHNR, CDR2 FQNEAQ (reference sequence). Trimming took off 5 bases at V and 6 bases at J, with 20 bases between the two ends. This CDR3 has 17 amino acids. CDR3 loop: CASSTTLPGFRNSPLHF. CDR3 sequence (DNA): TGTGCCAGCAGCACAACACTCCCAGGGTTCCGTAATTCACCCCTCCACTTT.

The DNA of the CDR3 is TGCGCCAGCAGCTCCGGACAGGGGGCGAGTGGAAACACCATATATTTT. Amino acid sequence: CASSSGQGASGNTIYF. The rearrangement uses TRBV5-1 and TRBJ1-3; 11 bases map to TRBD1. The V gene end was trimmed by 3 bases and the J gene end by 3 bases; junction bases not matched to a gene: 5. The CDR3 loop spans 16 amino acids. The germline CDR1 and CDR2 sequences are SGHRS and YFSETQ.

The chain combines TRBV25-1 with TRBJ1-6, with TRBD1 identical over 7 bases. Germline loops: CDR1 MGHDK, CDR2 SYGVNS. The CDR3 extends over 14 amino acids. After removal of 8 bases from V and 7 bases from J, the junction contained 8 bases not matched to a gene. CDR3 sequence: CASEPRGANSPLHF. The CDR3 coding sequence is TGTGCCAGCGAACCCAGGGGGGCAAATTCACCCCTCCACTTT.

Only one count was recorded for this clone. The gene calls are TRBV4-2 and TRBJ2-5; TRBD2 aligns across 8 bases. The CDR3 is made up of 16 amino acids. Trimming cost V 4 bases and J 2 bases; bases outside gene matches: 9. Germline values: CDR1 LGHNA, CDR2 YNFKEQ. CDR3 region: CASSRLSGSGQETQYF. As DNA, the CDR3 is TGTGCCAGCAGCCGGCTCAGCGGGAGTGGGCAAGAGACCCAGTACTTC.

This sequence joins TRBV5-1 and TRBJ2-1; TRBD1 matches 7 bases. This CDR3 is 15 amino acids long. CDR1 and CDR2 (germline): SGHRS, YFSETQ. V lost 2 bases, J lost 0 bases, and 2 bases stayed unmatched. The CDR3 reads CASSFGDSSYNEQFF. In nucleotides, the CDR3 is TGCGCCAGCAGCTTTGGGGACAGCTCCTACAATGAGCAGTTCTTC.

V gene TRBV3-1 (or the pseudogene TRBV3-2) combines with J gene TRBJ2-2; the D is unclear. Germline CDR1 reads LGHDT; CDR2 reads YNNKEL (reference sequence). The CDR3 totals 15 residues. Trimming pared 1 base from V and 0 bases from J, leaving 6 bases between. The CDR3 protein is CASSQVGANTGELFF. CDR3 DNA sequence: TGTGCCAGCAGCCAAGTCGGAGCGAACACCGGGGAGCTGTTTTTT.

This clone has a handful of counts. The chain uses TRBV11-2 and TRBJ1-4, with TRBD1 as a possible D gene (6 bases). CDR1 is SGHAT, CDR2 FQNNGV, per germline. The CDR3 totals 12 residues. V lost 1 base and J lost 10, with 7 bases in between. CDR3: CASSLGGGKLFF. The CDR3 DNA sequence: TGTGCCAGCAGCTTAGGAGGGGGAAAACTGTTTTTT.

V is TRBV4-3 and J is TRBJ2-3; D is perhaps TRBD1 (5 bases). The V end lost 3 bases, the J end lost 5 bases, and 12 bases lay between the germline ends. CDR3 length: 14 amino acids. The germline V gene has CDR1 LGHNA and CDR2 YSLEER. This chain's CDR3 is CASSQAGWKDTQYF. The CDR3, as DNA: TGCGCCAGCAGCCAGGCAGGGTGGAAAGATACGCAGTATTTT.

V is TRBV9 and J is TRBJ2-7, with TRBD1 as a possible D gene (5 bases). The CDR3 sequence is 14 residues long. The germline CDR1 and CDR2 sequences are SGDLS and YYNGEE. The V and J ends lost 4 bases and 5 bases respectively, with 16 bases between them. The CDR3 spells CASSQKPTRDEQYF. The CDR3 DNA is TGTGCCAGCAGCCAAAAACCCACCAGGGACGAGCAGTACTTC.

This chain links TRBV15 with TRBJ2-6; D not resolved. CDR1 is LNHNV and CDR2 is YYDKDF in the germline V gene (reference sequence). Trimming stripped 1 base from V and 0 bases from J, with 10 bases between. This CDR3 comprises 17 residues. The CDR3 DNA follows: TGTGCCACCAGCAGAGTAGGCGGCCTCTCTGGGGCCAACGTCCTGACTTTC. This gives the protein CATSRVGGLSGANVLTF.

This chain connects TRBV12-3 or TRBV12-4 to TRBJ1-1, with D uncertain. The V and J ends lost 0 bases and 2 bases respectively, with 4 bases between them. The CDR3 is made up of 13 amino acids. The CDR3 spells CASSLAYNTEAFF. The CDR3 DNA reads as TGTGCCAGCAGTTTAGCCTACAACACTGAAGCTTTCTTT.

CDR3 sequence: CASSHRGGGDTIYF. The DNA for the CDR3 is TGTGCCAGCAGCCATAGGGGCGGGGGAGACACCATATATTTT. The chain employs TRBV3-1 (or the pseudogene TRBV3-2) and TRBJ1-3; weak D call: TRBD1 (5 bases). Trimming removed 3 bases at V and 8 bases at J, with 14 bases between. Germline V lookup: CDR1 LGHDT, CDR2 YNNKEL (reference sequence). This CDR3 has 14 residues.

The rearrangement uses TRBV30 and TRBJ2-3, with TRBD2 as a possible D gene (5 bases). The CDR3 covers 14 residues. Trimming left V 2 bases short and J 0 bases short, with 9 bases between. Germline lookup yields CDR1 GTSNPN and CDR2 SVGIG (reference sequence). In DNA form, the CDR3 reads TGTGCCTGGAGTCTCGGACTGAGCACAGATACGCAGTATTTT. This translates into CAWSLGLSTDTQYF.

This chain connects TRBV27 to TRBJ1-2; 8 nucleotides match TRBD1. Germline V lookup: CDR1 MNHEY, CDR2 SMNVEV (reference sequence). The CDR3 has 13 amino acids. After removal of 5 bases from V and 6 bases from J, the junction contained 5 bases not matched to a gene. DNA of the CDR3: TGTGCCAGCAGTACGCCGACAGGGGATGGCTACACCTTC. Amino acid sequence: CASSTPTGDGYTF.